Presented here are 23 T cell receptor beta chains from one specimen sequenced in a study of shared clonotypes between healthy human individuals. Profiling relied on immunoSEQ multiplex PCR, and the TCRdb table lists in-frame clones only, not all of them. Seen here are millions of clones, 80% to 95% observed once, and the top ten hold under 0.45%. The sequenced sample consisted of naive CD4+ T cells from PBMCs. Specified subset: CD45RA+ positively selected. Receptors originate from a man aged 18 to 30 in good health. Some clones in this sample may be carry-over from other donors' samples.

This clone was recorded only once. The chain recombines TRBV18 with TRBJ2-5; no firm D call. With 3 bases removed from V and 7 bases from J, the gap between germline ends came to 21 bases. The length of the CDR3 is 16 residues. From germline, CDR1 is KGHSH and CDR2 LQKENI. The CDR3 here is CASSPGSSSSSATQYF. CDR3 bases: TGTGCCAGCTCACCCGGTAGTTCCTCGTCTTCGGCGACCCAGTACTTC.

The CDR3 spells CASSPRGRTGGELFF. The CDR3 nucleotides are TGTGCCAGCAGTCCCCGTGGACGCACGGGAGGGGAGCTGTTTTTT. The genes are TRBV27 and TRBJ2-2, with D perhaps matching TRBD2 (5 bases). The germline gives CDR1 MNHEY, CDR2 SMNVEV (reference sequence). V was cut by 5 bases and J by 8 bases, with 18 bases left in between. This CDR3 is built from 15 residues.

V usage is TRBV5-1 and J usage is TRBJ2-7; D may be TRBD1 or TRBD2 (5 bases each). The CDR3 runs 13 residues. CDR1 and CDR2 (germline): SGHRS, YFSETQ. V was pared by 3 bases and J by 5 bases, with 12 bases between. In nucleotides, the CDR3 is TGCGCCAGCAGCTCCGGGACGACTAACGAGCAGTACTTC. As protein: CASSSGTTNEQYF.

The rearrangement links TRBV4-1 to TRBJ2-1; TRBD2 matches at 8 bases. Looked up from germline, CDR1 is MGHRA and CDR2 is YSYEKL. V shed 4 bases and J 3 bases; nucleotides not matched to a gene: 5. This CDR3 contains 15 residues. The CDR3 loop reads CASSPAGVGYNEQFF. The CDR3 DNA reads TGCGCCAGCAGCCCAGCGGGAGTCGGCTACAATGAGCAGTTCTTC.

As regards this clone: This specimen includes other DNA sequences encoding the same CDR3. The V gene is TRBV6-5, the J gene TRBJ2-7, with TRBD2 as a possible D gene (5 bases). Germline lookup yields CDR1 MNHEY and CDR2 SVGAGI. V was pared by 0 bases and J by 0 bases, with 9 bases between. The CDR3 covers 15 residues. This CDR3 reads CASSYSEAFSYEQYF. DNA of the CDR3: TGTGCCAGCAGTTACTCGGAGGCGTTCTCCTACGAGCAGTACTTC.

The rearrangement joins TRBV5-1 to TRBJ1-2, with 9 positions matching TRBD1. Trimming cost V 4 bases and J 3 bases; bases outside gene matches: 4. This CDR3 is 14 amino acids long. Germline V gene data show CDR1 as SGHRS and CDR2 as YFSETQ. In nucleotides, the CDR3 is TGCGCCAGCAGCCGTACAGGGGGCCACTATGGCTACACCTTC. This encodes CASSRTGGHYGYTF. Filled out from reference TRBV5-1 and TRBJ1-2, the complete variable domain reads KAGVTQTPRYLIKTRGQQVTLSCSPISGHRSVSWYQQTPGQGLQFLFEYFSETQRNKGNFPGRFSGRQFSNSRSEMNVSTLELGDSALYLCASSRTGGHYGYTFGSGTRLTVV.

This sequence joins TRBV6-5 and TRBJ2-1; no reliable D call. CDR1 is MNHEY and CDR2 is SVGAGI in the germline V gene. The V and J ends lost 6 bases and 9 bases respectively, with 18 bases between them. The CDR3 runs 14 residues. This CDR3 reads CASSRLLYYSEQFF. In nucleotides, the CDR3 is TGTGCCAGCAGCCGACTTCTCTATTACTCTGAGCAGTTCTTC.

A single count supports this clone. The chain uses TRBV7-8 and TRBJ2-7; 7 nucleotides agree with TRBD2. V lost 5 bases and J lost 7; bases outside the gene matches: 5. The germline V gene encodes CDR1 SGHVS and CDR2 FQNEAQ. This CDR3 has 12 amino acids. CDR3 nucleotides: TGTGCCAGCAGCCCAGGGAGGGGTGAGCAGTACTTC. Residues: CASSPGRGEQYF.

The chain recombines TRBV28 with TRBJ1-6; D is unclear. The CDR3 loop spans 12 amino acids. The V gene lost 2 bases and the J gene lost 13 bases, with 9 bases spanning the gap. CDR1 and CDR2 from the germline V gene are MDHEN and SYDVKM. In DNA, the CDR3 is TGTGCCAGCAGTTTAGCCGGGTTGCCCCTCCACTTT. Protein: CASSLAGLPLHF.

The rearrangement links TRBV7-8 to TRBJ1-1; D is unclear. Germline values: CDR1 SGHVS, CDR2 FQNEAQ. CDR3 length: 12 amino acids. V lost 0 bases and J 11 bases, leaving 10 bases between the germline ends. Here the CDR3 reads CASSLARTDAFF. CDR3 bases: TGTGCCAGCAGCTTAGCCCGGACGGATGCTTTCTTT.

The chain uses TRBV11-2 and TRBJ1-2; D is unclear. The CDR3 runs 14 residues. Germline V lookup: CDR1 SGHAT, CDR2 FQNNGV. Trimming removed 2 bases from V and 7 bases from J, with 14 bases in between. CDR3 in amino acids: CASSLYSSASGYTF. In DNA form, the CDR3 reads TGTGCCAGCAGCTTATATTCCAGTGCGAGTGGCTACACCTTC.

This chain links TRBV2 with TRBJ2-5; 8 nucleotides align to TRBD1. J lost 4 bases, V lost 4 bases, and 2 bases had no gene match. Looked up from germline, CDR1 is SNHLY and CDR2 is FYNNEI. This CDR3 has 13 residues. In DNA form, the CDR3 reads TGTGCCAGCAGTGCAGGGGGCAGAGAGACCCAGTACTTC. It is translated as CASSAGGRETQYF.

The genes are TRBV5-4 and TRBJ2-5; 8 bases fit TRBD1. J was trimmed by 2 bases and V by 3 bases; bases with no gene match: 0. Looked up from germline, CDR1 is SGHNT and CDR2 is YYREEE (reference sequence). The CDR3 sequence is 13 residues long. CDR3 protein: CASSWDRQETQYF. Written as DNA, the CDR3 is TGTGCCAGCAGCTGGGACAGGCAAGAGACCCAGTACTTC.

This clone was recorded only once. This chain links TRBV2 with TRBJ2-2; D may match TRBD1 or TRBD2 (6 bases each). The CDR3 runs 14 residues. Trimming took off 7 bases at V and 5 bases at J, with 14 bases between the two ends. Germline CDR1 SNHLY, CDR2 FYNNEI. CDR3 sequence: CASISEGGTGELFF. CDR3 nucleotides: TGTGCCAGCATTTCGGAGGGGGGAACCGGGGAGCTGTTTTTT.

V usage is TRBV7-8 and J usage is TRBJ2-5; 7 nucleotides line up with TRBD1. There are 17 residues in the CDR3. V gave up 3 bases and J gave up 5 bases; unmatched junction bases: 15. Germline lookup yields CDR1 SGHVS and CDR2 FQNEAQ. CDR3 DNA sequence: TGTGCCAGCAGCTTGAGGGGGCCACGGCAGTCTCGGGAGACCCAGTACTTC. Translation gives CASSLRGPRQSRETQYF. Together with reference TRBV7-8 and TRBJ2-5, the CDR3 gives the full variable domain: GAGVSQSPRYKVAKRGQDVALRCDPISGHVSLFWYQQALGQGPEFLTYFQNEAQLDKSGLPSDRFFAERPEGSVSTLKIQRTQQEDSAVYLCASSLRGPRQSRETQYFGPGTRLLVL.

This clone was counted a single time. The CDR3: CASSFYRDRGLRGSYNEQFF. For the CDR3, the DNA is TGTGCCAGCAGTTTCTATCGCGACAGGGGGCTCAGGGGGTCCTACAATGAGCAGTTCTTC. The chain combines TRBV28 with TRBJ2-1, with 10 bases fitting TRBD1. Trimming at V came to 3 bases and at J to 1 base, leaving 15 bases not matched to a gene. Per the germline V gene, CDR1 is MDHEN and CDR2 is SYDVKM. This CDR3 region has 20 residues.

This chain's CDR3 is CASRNVTGKPDGYTF. CDR3 nucleotide sequence: TGTGCCAGCAGGAACGTAACAGGGAAGCCCGATGGCTACACCTTC. The chain carries TRBV7-8 and TRBJ1-2, with TRBD1 as a possible D gene (6 bases). In germline, CDR1 is SGHVS, CDR2 FQNEAQ. V lost 6 bases, J lost 6 bases, and 20 bases lay in between. The CDR3 spans 15 residues. The full variable domain, with the rest looked up from reference TRBV7-8 and TRBJ1-2, is GAGVSQSPRYKVAKRGQDVALRCDPISGHVSLFWYQQALGQGPEFLTYFQNEAQLDKSGLPSDRFFAERPEGSVSTLKIQRTQQEDSAVYLCASRNVTGKPDGYTFGSGTRLTVV.

This clone was seen a single time. This chain connects TRBV5-1 to TRBJ2-2; the D gene is possibly TRBD2 (6 bases). V was clipped by 5 bases and J by 5 bases, with 19 bases between them. The CDR3 runs to 16 residues. The germline V gene encodes CDR1 SGHRS and CDR2 YFSETQ. CDR3 sequence: CASRGGGLLGTGELFF. The DNA of the CDR3 is TGCGCCAGCAGGGGTGGCGGACTACTCGGTACCGGGGAGCTGTTTTTT.

The chain joins TRBV4-3 to TRBJ2-1, with TRBD2 matching over 8 bases. Germline-derived CDR1 and CDR2 are LGHNA and YSLEER. After removal of 1 base from V and 1 base from J, the junction contained 12 bases not matched to a gene. This CDR3 has 19 amino acids. CDR3 sequence reads: CASSQAGGPSSGSYNEQFF. The CDR3 DNA reads TGCGCCAGCAGCCAAGCGGGAGGGCCGAGTAGTGGTTCCTACAATGAGCAGTTCTTC.

This clone was recorded once. V is TRBV25-1 and J is TRBJ1-2, with 8 positions matching TRBD1. Germline V gene data show CDR1 as MGHDK and CDR2 as SYGVNS. The ends lost 1 base at V and 4 bases at J; junction bases unmatched: 8. The CDR3 extends over 16 amino acids. CDR3 bases: TGTGCCAGCAGTGAATCAGGGGGCGGGTTGGCCTATGGCTACACCTTC. Its translation is CASSESGGGLAYGYTF.

This rearrangement joins TRBV6-6 to TRBJ2-3; D is perhaps TRBD1 (6 bases). The CDR3 has 15 amino acids. V was shortened by 6 bases and J by 2 bases, with 15 bases between the two germline ends. CDR1 and CDR2 from the germline V gene are MNHNY and SVGAGI (reference sequence). The CDR3 coding sequence is TGTGCCAGCAGACCTGGGACAACCCCCACAGATACGCAGTATTTT. Amino acids: CASRPGTTPTDTQYF.

This clone has a single count. The chain employs TRBV4-1 and TRBJ2-5; TRBD1 might be the D (7 bases). The CDR3 has 15 residues. The V and J ends lost 4 bases and 1 base respectively, with 13 bases between them. Germline CDR1 reads MGHRA; CDR2 reads YSYEKL. CDR3 bases: TGCGCCAGCAGCCGCCCAGGGGGGCTCCAAGAGACCCAGTACTTC. Its translation is CASSRPGGLQETQYF.

The chain uses TRBV19 and TRBJ1-4; D call uncertain. CDR3 length: 15 amino acids. The V end lost 3 bases, the J end lost 8 bases, and 16 bases lay between the germline ends. Germline CDR1 reads LNHDA; CDR2 reads SQIVND (reference sequence). The DNA of the CDR3 is TGTGCCAGTAGTATTCGGTCGGGGTTGAGGGAAAAACTGTTTTTT. Translation gives CASSIRSGLREKLFF.